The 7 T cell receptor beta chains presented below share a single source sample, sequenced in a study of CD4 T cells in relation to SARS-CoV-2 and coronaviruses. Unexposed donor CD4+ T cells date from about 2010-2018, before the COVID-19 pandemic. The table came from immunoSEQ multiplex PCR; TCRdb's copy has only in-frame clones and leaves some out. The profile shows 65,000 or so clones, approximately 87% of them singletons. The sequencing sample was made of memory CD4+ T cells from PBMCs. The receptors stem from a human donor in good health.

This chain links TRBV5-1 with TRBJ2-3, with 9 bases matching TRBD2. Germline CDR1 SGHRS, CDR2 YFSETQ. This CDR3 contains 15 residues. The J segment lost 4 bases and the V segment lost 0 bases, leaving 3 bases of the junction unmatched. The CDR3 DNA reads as TGCGCCAGCAGCTTGGAGCGGGGGGTCCCAGATACGCAGTATTTT. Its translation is CASSLERGVPDTQYF.

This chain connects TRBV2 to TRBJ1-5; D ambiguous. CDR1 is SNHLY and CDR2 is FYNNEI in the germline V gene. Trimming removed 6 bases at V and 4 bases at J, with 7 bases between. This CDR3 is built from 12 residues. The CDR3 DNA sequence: TGTGCCAGCAGGGACCCAAATCAGCCCCAGCATTTT. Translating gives CASRDPNQPQHF.

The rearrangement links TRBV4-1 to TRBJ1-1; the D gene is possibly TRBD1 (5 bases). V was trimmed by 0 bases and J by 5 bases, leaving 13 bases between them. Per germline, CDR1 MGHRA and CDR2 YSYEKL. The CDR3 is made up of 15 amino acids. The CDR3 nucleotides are TGCGCCAGCAGCCAAGATGGGAGGGGTTTTACTGAAGCTTTCTTT. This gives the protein CASSQDGRGFTEAFF.

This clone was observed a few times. The chain's CDR3 is CASSMVAGGYYNEQFF. In nucleotides, the CDR3 is TGTGCCAGTAGTATGGTCGCGGGAGGGTACTACAATGAGCAGTTCTTC. The chain joins TRBV19 to TRBJ2-1, with 9 bases matching TRBD2. This CDR3 has 16 residues. Germline trimming cut 3 bases from V and 3 bases from J; bases unmatched to any gene: 6. Germline V gene data show CDR1 as LNHDA and CDR2 as SQIVND (reference sequence). Based on the CDR3 plus reference TRBV19 and TRBJ2-1, the full variable domain is DGGITQSPKYLFRKEGQNVTLSCEQNLNHDAMYWYRQDPGQGLRLIYYSQIVNDFQKGDIAEGYSVSREKKESFPLTVTSAQKNPTAFYLCASSMVAGGYYNEQFFGPGTRLTVL.

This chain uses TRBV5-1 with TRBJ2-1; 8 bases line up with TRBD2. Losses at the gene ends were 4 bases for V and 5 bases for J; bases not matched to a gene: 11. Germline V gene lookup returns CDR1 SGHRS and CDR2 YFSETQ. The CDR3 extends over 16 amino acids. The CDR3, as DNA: TGCGCCAGCAGCCCGATGTCAGCGGGAGTAGACAATGAGCAGTTCTTC. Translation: CASSPMSAGVDNEQFF.

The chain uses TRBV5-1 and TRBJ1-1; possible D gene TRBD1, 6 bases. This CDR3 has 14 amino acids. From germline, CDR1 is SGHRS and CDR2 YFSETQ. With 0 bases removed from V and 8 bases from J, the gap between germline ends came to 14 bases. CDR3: CASSLVGGEAEAFF. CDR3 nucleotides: TGCGCCAGCAGCTTGGTGGGGGGCGAAGCCGAAGCTTTCTTT.

The CDR3 region has the DNA TGTGCCAGCAGCGATTTTGGTGGGAGGGCCTACAATGAGCAGTTCTTC. Its protein product is CASSDFGGRAYNEQFF. The chain combines TRBV11-2 with TRBJ2-1; 7 bases agree with TRBD2. CDR1 is SGHAT, CDR2 FQNNGV, per germline. The V and J ends lost 5 bases and 2 bases, in that order; junction bases with no gene match: 9. This CDR3 has 16 amino acids. The whole variable domain, filled in from reference TRBV11-2 and TRBJ2-1, reads EAGVAQSPRYKIIEKRQSVAFWCNPISGHATLYWYQQILGQGPKLLIQFQNNGVVDDSQLPKDRFSAERLKGVDSTLKIQPAKLEDSAVYLCASSDFGGRAYNEQFFGPGTRLTVL.